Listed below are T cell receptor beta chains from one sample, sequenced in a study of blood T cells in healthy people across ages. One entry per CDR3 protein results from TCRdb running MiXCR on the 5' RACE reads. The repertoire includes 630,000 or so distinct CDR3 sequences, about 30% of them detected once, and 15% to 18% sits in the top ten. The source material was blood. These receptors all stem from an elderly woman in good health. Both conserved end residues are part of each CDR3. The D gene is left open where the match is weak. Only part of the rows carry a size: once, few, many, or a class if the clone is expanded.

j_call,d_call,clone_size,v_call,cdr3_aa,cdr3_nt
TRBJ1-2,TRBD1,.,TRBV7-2,CASSPRDRECGYTF,TGTGCCAGCAGCCCTCGGGACAGGGAGTGTGGCTACACCTTC
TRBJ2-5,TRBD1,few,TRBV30,CAWTRDRGETQYF,TGTGCCTGGACCCGGGACAGGGGGGAGACCCAGTACTTC
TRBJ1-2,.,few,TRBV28,CASRPTHRNYGYTF,TGTGCCAGCAGGCCGACTCATCGTAACTATGGCTACACCTTC
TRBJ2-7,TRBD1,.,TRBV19,CASSTTPGTGYYEQYF,TGTGCCAGTAGTACCACCCCGGGGACAGGATACTACGAGCAGTACTTC
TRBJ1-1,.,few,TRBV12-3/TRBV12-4,CASSFTANTEAFF,TGTGCCAGCAGTTTCACAGCGAACACTGAAGCTTTCTTT
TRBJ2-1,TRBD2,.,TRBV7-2,CAGSAASGGYNEQFF,TGTGCCGGCAGCGCCGCTAGCGGGGGGTACAATGAGCAGTTCTTC
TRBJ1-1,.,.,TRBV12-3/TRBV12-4,CASSLRASNTEAFF,TGTGCCAGCAGTTTACGGGCGTCGAACACTGAAGCTTTCTTT
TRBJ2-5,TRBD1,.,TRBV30,CAWSVNRGETQYF,TGTGCCTGGAGTGTTAACAGGGGAGAGACCCAGTACTTC
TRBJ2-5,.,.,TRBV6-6,CASSYPRTVETQYF,TGTGCCAGCAGTTACCCGAGGACAGTTGAGACCCAGTACTTC
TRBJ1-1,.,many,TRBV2,CASTEATGRTEAFF,TGTGCCAGCACGGAAGCGACAGGCCGCACTGAAGCTTTCTTT
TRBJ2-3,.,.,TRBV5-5,CASSLGLRGDTQYF,TGTGCCAGCAGCTTGGGGTTGAGAGGGGATACGCAGTATTTT
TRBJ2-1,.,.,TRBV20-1,CSGNRRYNEQFF,TGCAGTGGTAACCGTAGATACAATGAGCAGTTCTTC
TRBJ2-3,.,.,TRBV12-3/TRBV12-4,CASSLERVITDTQYF,TGTGCCAGCAGTTTAGAGCGAGTGATAACAGATACGCAGTATTTT
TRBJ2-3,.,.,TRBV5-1,CASSLDAKVTDTQYF,TGCGCCAGCAGCTTGGATGCCAAGGTCACAGATACGCAGTATTTT
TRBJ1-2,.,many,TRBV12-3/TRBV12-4,CASSLGGSGYTF,TGTGCCAGCAGTTTAGGAGGATCGGGCTACACCTTC
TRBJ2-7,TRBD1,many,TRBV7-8,CASSLVLPGQPVFEQYF,TGTGCCAGCAGCTTAGTGCTGCCGGGACAGCCCGTCTTCGAGCAGTACTTC
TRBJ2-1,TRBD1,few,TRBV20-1,CSASQWTGTSYEQFF,TGCAGTGCTAGTCAATGGACAGGGACCTCCTACGAGCAGTTCTTC
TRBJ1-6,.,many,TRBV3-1,CASSQGGWGDNSPLHF,TGTGCCAGCAGCCAAGGGGGCTGGGGGGATAATTCACCCCTCCACTTT
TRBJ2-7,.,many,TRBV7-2,CASSLGRVPYEQYF,TGTGCCAGCAGCTTAGGGCGGGTTCCCTACGAGCAGTACTTC
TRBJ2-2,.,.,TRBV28,CASSARASLANTGELFF,TGTGCCAGCAGCGCCAGAGCGTCGCTGGCGAACACCGGGGAGCTGTTTTTT